These 16 T cell receptor beta chains came from one sample sequenced in a study of chemoradiotherapy in HPV16-positive cancers (dated 2022 in TCRdb). Libraries came from the immunoSEQ multiplex PCR assay. TCRdb took this table from immuneACCESS and kept in-frame rearrangements with V and J called. Such tables lack part of the clones; where checked against another copy, unresolved V genes explain under half of the gap, and the rest is unexplained. Within this sample are thousands of clones, with roughly 84% of them counted one time only. 9% to 9.5% of the sample is in the top ten clones. This specimen consisted of tumor tissue, obtained from a patient who underwent chemoradiotherapy. These receptors originate from a human donor with HPV-associated anogenital cancer.

The rearrangement joins TRBV5-1 to TRBJ2-4; D is undetermined. This CDR3 region has 16 residues. V was shortened by 4 bases and J by 0 bases, with 14 bases between the two germline ends. CDR1 is SGHRS, CDR2 YFSETQ, per germline. CDR3 sequence: CASSTRPNLAKNIQYF. CDR3 nucleotide sequence: TGCGCCAGCAGCACCAGACCGAATCTAGCCAAAAACATTCAGTACTTC.

The chain combines TRBV4-3 with TRBJ2-1; TRBD2 aligns across 8 bases. CDR3 length equals 15 residues. V was pared by 4 bases and J by 1 base, with 3 bases of the junction left unmatched. The germline CDR1 and CDR2 sequences are LGHNA and YSLEER. DNA of the CDR3: TGCGCCAGCAGCCCACTAGCGGCGTCCTACAATGAGCAGTTCTTC. It yields the protein CASSPLAASYNEQFF.

The chain employs TRBV5-4 and TRBJ2-5; possible D gene TRBD2, 7 bases. Germline assignment: CDR1 SGHNT and CDR2 YYREEE (reference sequence). The CDR3 runs 15 residues. V lost 6 bases and J lost 3, with 18 bases in between. The DNA for the CDR3 is TGTGCCAGCACCTATTATGGGGGGGCGGAAGAGACCCAGTACTTC. It codes for CASTYYGGAEETQYF.

The chain recombines TRBV19 with TRBJ2-2, with 8 positions matching TRBD1. This CDR3 spans 13 amino acids. V lost 10 bases and J lost 6; bases outside the gene matches: 7. CDR1 and CDR2 (germline): LNHDA, SQIVND (reference sequence). The CDR3, as DNA: TGTGCCACGGACAGGGCGCCGGCCGGGGAGCTGTTTTTT. Protein sequence: CATDRAPAGELFF.

The chain combines TRBV20-1 with TRBJ1-2; D is unresolved. V dropped 6 bases and J dropped 5 bases, with 7 bases sitting between them. CDR3 length equals 10 residues. Germline V gene lookup returns CDR1 DFQATT and CDR2 SNEGSKA (reference sequence). The CDR3 DNA follows: TGCAGTGCCTTTAGATATGGCTACACCTTC. The encoded protein is CSAFRYGYTF.

This clone came up a few times. Here the CDR3 reads CASSQEASGVYEQYF. In DNA form, the CDR3 reads TGTGCCAGCAGCCAAGAGGCTAGCGGGGTCTACGAGCAGTACTTC. The V call is TRBV4-2, the J call TRBJ2-7; 9 nucleotides agree with TRBD2. Germline-derived CDR1 and CDR2 are LGHNA and YNFKEQ. V lost 0 bases and J lost 3; bases outside the gene matches: 3. The CDR3 spans 15 residues.

This clone has more than one count but fewer than ten. The chain uses TRBV28 and TRBJ1-4; perhaps TRBD1 as D (6 bases). V lost 2 bases and J lost 7, with 11 bases in between. Germline V lookup: CDR1 MDHEN, CDR2 SYDVKM. The CDR3 sequence is 14 residues long. The CDR3 DNA is TGTGCCAGCAGTTTAGGCAGGGGTCGTGAAAAACTGTTTTTT. Encoded protein: CASSLGRGREKLFF. Looking up the rest from reference TRBV28 and TRBJ1-4 gives the full variable domain: DVKVTQSSRYLVKRTGEKVFLECVQDMDHENMFWYRQDPGLGLRLIYFSYDVKMKEKGDIPEGYSVSREKKERFSLILESASTNQTSMYLCASSLGRGREKLFFGSGTQLSVL.

The chain uses TRBV5-8 and TRBJ2-7; possible D gene TRBD1, 5 bases. This CDR3 has 15 residues. Per germline, CDR1 SGHTS and CDR2 YDEGEE. V gave up 1 base and J gave up 1 base, with 12 bases separating them. CDR3 sequence reads: CASSLWQGWSYEQYF. CDR3 coding DNA: TGTGCCAGCAGCTTGTGGCAGGGTTGGTCCTACGAGCAGTACTTC.

This chain links TRBV28 with TRBJ1-5; D gene uncertain. The length of the CDR3 is 16 residues. Between the trimmed V and J ends, which lost 1 base and 2 bases, there was a span of 12 bases. Germline assignment: CDR1 MDHEN and CDR2 SYDVKM. CDR3 nucleotide sequence: TGTGCCAGCAGTTTATTAGCGGGGAACGGCAATCAGCCCCAGCATTTT. This translates into CASSLLAGNGNQPQHF.

This clone is labeled medium-sized. The V gene is TRBV9, the J gene TRBJ2-7; D remains unclear. Trimming took 1 base from V and 0 from J, leaving 8 bases between them. This CDR3 comprises 14 residues. CDR1 and CDR2 (germline): SGDLS, YYNGEE. Here the CDR3 reads CASSVTVDSYEQYF. CDR3 nucleotide sequence: TGTGCCAGCAGCGTAACGGTAGACTCCTACGAGCAGTACTTC.

V usage is TRBV5-1 and J usage is TRBJ2-3; D not certain. V dropped 4 bases and J dropped 0 bases, with 18 bases sitting between them. The CDR3 is 17 amino acids. The germline V gene encodes CDR1 SGHRS and CDR2 YFSETQ. The CDR3 loop reads CASSLPGASSSTDTQYF. The CDR3 nucleotides read TGCGCCAGCAGCCTCCCTGGCGCATCGTCTAGCACAGATACGCAGTATTTT.

In its sample, this clone was seen once. The CDR3 region has the DNA TGTGCCAGTCAGGAACAGGGCCACTACGAGCAGTACTTC. Translation: CASQEQGHYEQYF. V and J are TRBV19 and TRBJ2-7, with D possibly TRBD1 on 6 matching bases. Germline V gives CDR1 LNHDA, CDR2 SQIVND (reference sequence). The CDR3 extends over 13 amino acids. V dropped 8 bases and J dropped 3 bases, with 14 bases sitting between them.

V usage is TRBV25-1 and J usage is TRBJ2-2, with 7 bases that match TRBD2. In germline, CDR1 is MGHDK, CDR2 SYGVNS. This CDR3 has 13 amino acids. J lost 7 bases, V lost 1 base, and 0 bases had no gene match. Written as DNA, the CDR3 is TGTGCCAGCAGTGAATGGGAGGGCGGGGAGCTGTTTTTT. Translating it yields CASSEWEGGELFF.

The CDR3 DNA reads as TGCGCCAGCAGCCGAGGGACAGGGGGCAATGAGCAGTTCTTC. It translates to CASSRGTGGNEQFF. The V call is TRBV5-1, the J call TRBJ2-1; 11 nucleotides match TRBD1. Germline loops: CDR1 SGHRS, CDR2 YFSETQ. The CDR3 sequence is 14 residues long. With V trimmed by 4 bases and J by 6 bases, 3 bases remained unmatched.

This clone has a single count. The chain combines TRBV11-3 with TRBJ2-5, with D possibly called TRBD1 or TRBD2 (5 bases each). Trimming pared 1 base from V and 1 base from J, leaving 7 bases between. CDR3 length equals 14 residues. CDR1 is SGHNT, CDR2 YENEEA, per germline. The CDR3 protein is CASSLGGPQETQYF. DNA for the CDR3: TGTGCCAGCAGCTTAGGGGGACCCCAAGAGACCCAGTACTTC. Together with reference TRBV11-3 and TRBJ2-5, the CDR3 gives the full variable domain: EAGVVQSPRYKIIEKKQPVAFWCNPISGHNTLYWYLQNLGQGPELLIRYENEEAVDDSQLPKDRFSAERLKGVDSTLKIQPAELGDSAVYLCASSLGGPQETQYFGPGTRLLVL.

The chain recombines TRBV5-5 with TRBJ2-5; a weak D match, TRBD2 (6 bases). CDR1 and CDR2 from the germline V gene are SGHKS and YYEKEE (reference sequence). Trimming shortened V by 5 bases and J by 4 bases, and 18 bases separated the two germline ends. The CDR3 spans 15 residues. The CDR3: CASSHIGGTGETQYF. In DNA, the CDR3 is TGTGCCAGCAGTCACATTGGAGGGACTGGAGAGACCCAGTACTTC.